The 3 T cell receptor beta chains below were found in one sample sequenced in a study of TIL therapy for anti-PD-1-resistant metastatic lung cancer. Time point indicated: pre-treatment sample, taken before nivolumab and TIL therapy. This was the immunoSEQ v3 assay. Produced via immunoSEQ multiplex PCR; TCRdb's table is partial and in-frame only. The data hold around 55,000 clones, with 75% to 90% observed a single time. Sequenced material: blood, taken at baseline. The receptors come from a person aged 25 to 79 with non-small cell lung cancer.

The chain recombines TRBV7-3 with TRBJ2-1; D remains unclear. Between the trimmed V and J ends, which lost 0 bases and 7 bases, there was a span of 4 bases. CDR1 is SGHTA, CDR2 FQGTGA, per germline. The CDR3 has 12 amino acids. DNA for the CDR3: TGTGCCAGCAGCTTAACAGGTAATGAGCAGTTCTTC. Its translation is CASSLTGNEQFF.

The chain couples TRBV28 to TRBJ1-4; D possibly corresponds to TRBD1 (5 bases). Germline values: CDR1 MDHEN, CDR2 SYDVKM. CDR3 length equals 16 residues. Trimming shortened V by 6 bases and J by 8 bases, and 22 bases separated the two germline ends. The CDR3 reads CASSQIRGSDGEKLFF. DNA for the CDR3: TGTGCCAGCAGCCAGATACGGGGGTCGGACGGAGAAAAACTGTTTTTT.

This clone was seen more than once but under ten times. The DNA of the CDR3 is TGTGCCAGCAGCGTAGGAGGGGGACTAGACGATCAGCCCCAGCATTTT. Protein sequence: CASSVGGGLDDQPQHF. The J gene is TRBJ1-5, the V gene TRBV9, with D tentatively TRBD1 (6 bases). This CDR3 is 16 amino acids long. The V end was cut by 0 bases, the J end by 5 bases, with 15 bases between. Germline CDR1 reads SGDLS; CDR2 reads YYNGEE.